These 6 T cell receptor beta chains came from one sample sequenced in a study of cytotoxic CD8 clonotypes in ibrutinib-treated CLL. TCRdb's copy holds only in-frame clones and misses some; the assay was immunoSEQ multiplex PCR. The sample gives 35,000 to 40,000 clones, roughly 72% of which show up once; about 9.5% is in the top ten. This sample comprised PBMCs, obtained at disease progression, from a patient treated with ibrutinib. Every receptor here comes from a human donor with chronic lymphocytic leukemia.

The chain carries TRBV19 and TRBJ1-6, with unresolved D. Per germline, CDR1 LNHDA and CDR2 SQIVND (reference sequence). The CDR3 runs 15 residues. V was trimmed by 2 bases and J by 7 bases, leaving 12 bases between them. In DNA form, the CDR3 reads TGTGCCAGTAGTATAACCGGCACCTTAAATTCACCCCTCCACTTT. Encoded protein: CASSITGTLNSPLHF.

The V and J genes are TRBV5-1 and TRBJ2-7; D not resolved. Looked up from germline, CDR1 is SGHRS and CDR2 is YFSETQ. The germline V and J ends were trimmed by 0 bases and 6 bases, with 13 bases remaining between them. This CDR3 is 14 amino acids long. Written as DNA, the CDR3 is TGCGCCAGCAGCTTGGAGTCAGCTGCGGTCGAGCAGTACTTC. Amino acid sequence: CASSLESAAVEQYF. The full variable domain, in which reference TRBV5-1 and TRBJ2-7 provide the parts outside the CDR3, is KAGVTQTPRYLIKTRGQQVTLSCSPISGHRSVSWYQQTPGQGLQFLFEYFSETQRNKGNFPGRFSGRQFSNSRSEMNVSTLELGDSALYLCASSLESAAVEQYFGPGTRLTVT.

Here the CDR3 DNA reads TGTGCCAGCAGTGCAACCCGGACGGCCGCTTTCGGCTACACCTTC. Its protein is CASSATRTAAFGYTF. The chain has TRBV27 and TRBJ1-2, with unresolved D. The germline V gene encodes CDR1 MNHEY and CDR2 SMNVEV (reference sequence). CDR3 length equals 15 residues. V was clipped by 5 bases and J by 8 bases, with 21 bases between them.

This clone was counted between two and nine times. The gene calls are TRBV28 and TRBJ2-7; 7 bases agree with TRBD2. The junction had 13 bases not matched to a gene; V was cut back by 6 bases and J by 5 bases. CDR3 length: 15 amino acids. The germline V gene has CDR1 MDHEN and CDR2 SYDVKM. The CDR3 nucleotides are TGTGCCAGCAGCCGACTCACGGGAGGAATCCACGAGCAGTACTTC. Translating gives CASSRLTGGIHEQYF.

The sample holds one count of this clone. The chain carries TRBV6-6 and TRBJ1-5; tentative D call: TRBD1 (5 bases). V was shortened by 8 bases and J by 0 bases, with 17 bases between the two germline ends. Per germline, CDR1 MNHNY and CDR2 SVGAGI (reference sequence). The CDR3 covers 16 residues. The CDR3 protein is CASGGEGFHSNQPQHF. In nucleotides, the CDR3 is TGTGCCAGCGGGGGGGAGGGTTTCCATAGCAATCAGCCCCAGCATTTT.

The chain recombines TRBV5-3 with TRBJ2-7; possible D gene TRBD1, 6 bases. TRBV5-3 is an open reading frame whose function is uncertain. The CDR3 has 16 amino acids. With 4 bases removed from V and 3 bases from J, the gap between germline ends came to 20 bases. The CDR3 region has the DNA TGTGCCAGAAGCCCCGGACAGACTCATACTATCTACGAGCAGTACTTC. This translates into CARSPGQTHTIYEQYF.